The sequence of this T cell receptor beta chain was determined in a study of T cell clones after liver transplantation. Across the whole study: Post-transplant blood was tracked for graft-donor-reactive T cell clones identified in a pre-transplant mixed lymphocyte reaction.

Whole-study results and caveats: Graft donor-reactive T cells possibly entered the graft instead of undergoing deletion. A significant post-transplant drop in circulating graft-donor-reactive CD4 TCRbeta sequences occurred in most of the 8 subjects.

The protocol was immunoSEQ multiplex PCR, while the TCRdb copy is restricted to in-frame clones and leaves out a portion. The sample holds more than 95,000 clones, approximately 78% seen once. To note about this clone: What it recognizes is unknown.

CD3+CD4+ and CD3+CD8+ cells were FACS-sorted from thawed unstimulated PBMCs. CDR1 SGHTA and CDR2 FQGNSA come from the germline V gene. V lost 5 bases and J lost 5; bases outside the gene matches: 8. The CDR3 loop spans 15 amino acids. The chain has TRBV7-2 and TRBJ2-5; 10 bases align to TRBD2. This sequence was found in a human donor who received a liver transplant. This material consisted of CD4+ T cells from blood, taken before liver transplant. The CDR3 protein is CASSAEGTSVETQYF. The DNA for the CDR3 is TGTGCCAGCAGCGCCGAGGGGACTAGCGTCGAGACCCAGTACTTC.